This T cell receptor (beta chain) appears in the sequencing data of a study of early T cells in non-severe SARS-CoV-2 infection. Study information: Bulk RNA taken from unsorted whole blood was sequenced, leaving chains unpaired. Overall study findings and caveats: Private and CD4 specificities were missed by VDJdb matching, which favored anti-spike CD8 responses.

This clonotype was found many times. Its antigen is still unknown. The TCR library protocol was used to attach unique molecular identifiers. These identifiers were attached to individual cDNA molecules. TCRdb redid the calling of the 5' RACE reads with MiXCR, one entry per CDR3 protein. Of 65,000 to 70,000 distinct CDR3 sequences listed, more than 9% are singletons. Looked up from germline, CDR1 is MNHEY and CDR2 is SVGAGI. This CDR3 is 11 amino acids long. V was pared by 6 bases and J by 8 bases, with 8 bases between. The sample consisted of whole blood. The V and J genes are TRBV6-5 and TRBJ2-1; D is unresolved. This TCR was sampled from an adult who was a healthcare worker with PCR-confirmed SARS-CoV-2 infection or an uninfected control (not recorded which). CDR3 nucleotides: TGTGCCAGCAGGAGAAGCGATGAGCAGTTCTTC. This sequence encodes CASRRSDEQFF.